The following is a TCR beta chain sequence with its context. The germline V and J ends were trimmed by 2 bases and 6 bases, with 8 bases remaining between them. This CDR3 region has 13 residues. CDR1 and CDR2 from the germline V gene are MNHEY and SMNVEV (reference sequence). These data come from a study of OX40 agonist ivuxolimab in advanced cancers. Sequenced by immunoSEQ multiplex PCR; TCRdb stores in-frame clones only, minus some. The sample has tens of thousands of clones; about 90% are singletons. This clonotype originated in an adult with an advanced solid tumor such as melanoma, head and neck, liver or kidney cancer. Sequenced material: CD4+ or CD8+ T cells sorted from blood, taken in a trial of the OX40 agonist ivuxolimab. The genes are TRBV27 and TRBJ2-1; no firm D call. CDR3 coding DNA: TGTGCCAGCAGTTTAGGAGCCCCCAATGAGCAGTTCTTC. The encoded protein is CASSLGAPNEQFF.